This T cell receptor (beta chain) derives from a study of blood T cell repertoires in COVID-19. Profiled with immunoSEQ multiplex PCR; TCRdb holds only in-frame clones, not every one. This sample yields some 270,000 clones, of which 75% to 90% are seen a single time; about 1.8% belongs to the top ten. Germline assignment: CDR1 KGHSH and CDR2 LQKENI. This CDR3 is 14 amino acids long. Trimming removed 2 bases from V and 4 bases from J, with 11 bases in between. This clone was seen a few times. The chain uses TRBV18 and TRBJ1-1; D possibly corresponds to TRBD1 (6 bases). The sample consisted of PBMCs or T cells enriched from blood (not recorded which). This receptor was identified in a woman between 40 and 50 years old who had recovered from COVID-19. The CDR3, as DNA: TGTGCCAGCTCACCAAACAGGGATGGCACTGAAGCTTTCTTT. Its protein product is CASSPNRDGTEAFF. Combining the CDR3 with reference TRBV18 and TRBJ1-1 gives the whole variable domain NAGVMQNPRHLVRRRGQEARLRCSPMKGHSHVYWYRQLPEEGLKFMVYLQKENIIDESGMPKERFSAEFPKEGPSILRIQQVVRGDSAAYFCASSPNRDGTEAFFGQGTRLTVV.